One sample yielded the 17 T cell receptor beta chains listed below, sequenced in a study of T-cell memory formation after mild COVID-19 (dated by TCRdb to the early 2020s). Libraries were made using 5' RACE. TCRdb records Illumina NovaSeq 6000 as the sequencer. TCRdb reanalyzed the raw reads on its own, using fastp at Q25 for trimming and MiXCR for clone calling, and kept in-frame beta chains. Records with the same CDR3 protein are collapsed into one entry carrying the most frequent genes and DNA. This sample gives fewer than 700,000 distinct CDR3 sequences in total; more than 15% of them show up just once. More than 10% of the sample is in the top ten clones. The specimen was PBMCs or a T cell subset sorted from them (not recorded which). The receptors were gathered from an adult woman who had mild COVID-19 (a few samples of this study predate the infection). The sample titles of this study are shuffled in the database, so cell type and time point are left out; the donor was told from shared clones.

This clonotype appeared once. The chain links TRBV19 to TRBJ1-1; D unresolved. The ends were cut back, 5 bases at V and 2 bases at J, with 9 bases in the middle. CDR1 and CDR2 (germline): LNHDA, SQIVND (reference sequence). The CDR3 is 13 residues long. This CDR3 reads CASSEVSNTEAFF. As DNA, the CDR3 is TGTGCCAGTAGTGAGGTTTCTAACACTGAAGCTTTCTTT.

This chain connects TRBV29-1 to TRBJ1-1; TRBD1 might be the D (6 bases). Trimming shortened V by 5 bases and J by 1 base, and 8 bases separated the two germline ends. This CDR3 is built from 12 residues. Germline V lookup: CDR1 SQVTM, CDR2 ANQGSEA. CDR3: CSVSQGNTEAFF. The CDR3 DNA is TGCAGCGTTTCACAGGGGAACACTGAAGCTTTCTTT.

A remark on this clonotype: A much larger clone sits a single nucleotide away, making a read error possible. No conserved phenylalanine or tryptophan ends this CDR3, so it is likely a read error. CDR3 sequence: CASSQGTGKGEQYL. CDR3 nucleotides: TGCGCCAGCAGCCAAGGAACAGGGAAGGGCGAGCAGTACTTA. The chain couples TRBV4-1 to TRBJ2-7, with D perhaps matching TRBD1 (6 bases). CDR1 MGHRA and CDR2 YSYEKL come from the germline V gene. V was shortened by 1 base and J by 6 bases, with 13 bases between the two germline ends. The CDR3 extends over 14 amino acids.

This clonotype came up a few times. The chain is built from TRBV3-1 and TRBJ2-1, with 10 bases matching TRBD2. The V gene end was trimmed by 4 bases and the J gene end by 8 bases; junction bases not matched to a gene: 5. Germline-derived CDR1 and CDR2 are LGHDT and YNNKEL (reference sequence). The CDR3 contains 14 residues. CDR3 loop: CASSPLAGTDEQFF. The CDR3 bases are TGTGCCAGCAGCCCACTAGCGGGGACGGATGAGCAGTTCTTC.

This clonotype was seen a handful of times. The V and J genes are TRBV5-1 and TRBJ2-6, with 9 bases that match TRBD1. The CDR3 covers 17 residues. Unmatched junction bases numbered 2, after V lost 1 base and J lost 0 bases. The V gene's germline CDR1 is SGHRS and CDR2 YFSETQ. DNA of the CDR3: TGCGCCAGCAGCTTGACAGGGGGCGCCTCTGGGGCCAACGTCCTGACTTTC. Its translation is CASSLTGGASGANVLTF.

A few counts support this clonotype. The V and J genes are TRBV2 and TRBJ2-1; D not resolved. The CDR3 length is 17 residues. V gave up 4 bases and J gave up 0 bases, with 16 bases separating them. CDR1 is SNHLY and CDR2 is FYNNEI in the germline V gene. For the CDR3, the DNA is TGTGCCAGCAGTGGAAGTCGAGACTTCGCCTCCTACAATGAGCAGTTCTTC. As protein: CASSGSRDFASYNEQFF.

The V call is TRBV5-6, the J call TRBJ2-5; no firm D call. This CDR3 contains 13 residues. Per germline, CDR1 SGHDT and CDR2 YYEEEE. Between the trimmed V and J ends, which lost 6 bases and 4 bases, there was a span of 13 bases. Here the CDR3 reads CASTYPDLETQYF. In DNA form, the CDR3 reads TGTGCCAGCACCTACCCGGATTTAGAGACCCAGTACTTC.

This chain connects TRBV10-2 to TRBJ2-3; D is unresolved. This CDR3 has 15 amino acids. Trimming left V 2 bases short and J 0 bases short, with 9 bases between. Germline CDR1 is WSHSY and CDR2 is SAAADI. CDR3 DNA sequence: TGCGCCAGCAGTGAGACGCAAGCTAGCACAGATACGCAGTATTTT. This encodes CASSETQASTDTQYF.

The chain employs TRBV13 and TRBJ2-7; D not certain. The CDR3 runs to 11 residues. Trimming took off 4 bases at V and 2 bases at J, with 3 bases between the two ends. Germline values: CDR1 PRHDT, CDR2 FYEKMQ (reference sequence). CDR3 in DNA: TGTGCCAGCAGCTCCACCTACGAGCAGTACGTC. Amino acids: CASSSTYEQYV.

This clonotype was detected only a few times. The CDR3 DNA reads as TGCGCCAGCAGCTTGGCCCTAGCGGGAACGGAGACCCAGTACTTC. Its translation is CASSLALAGTETQYF. The chain employs TRBV5-1 and TRBJ2-5, with TRBD2 matching over 9 bases. V lost 0 bases and J lost 5; bases outside the gene matches: 5. The germline V gene has CDR1 SGHRS and CDR2 YFSETQ. This CDR3 has 15 amino acids.

The chain is built from TRBV10-3 and TRBJ2-7; D tentatively reads TRBD1 or TRBD2 (5 bases each). This CDR3 contains 12 residues. CDR1 ENHRY and CDR2 SYGVKD come from the germline V gene. V dropped 4 bases and J dropped 12 bases, with 16 bases sitting between them. CDR3 in DNA: TGTGCCATCAGTGGGGGAGACAGTCCTCGGTACTTC. It codes for CAISGGDSPRYF.

This clonotype was detected only a few times. The chain is built from TRBV5-1 and TRBJ1-1; 9 positions agree with TRBD1. The CDR3 runs 14 residues. V shed 7 bases and J 0 bases; nucleotides not matched to a gene: 4. Germline CDR1 and CDR2: SGHRS and YFSETQ. The DNA for the CDR3 is TGCGCCAGCGGACAGGGGAAAATGAACACTGAAGCTTTCTTT. Its protein product is CASGQGKMNTEAFF. The full variable domain, rest sourced from reference TRBV5-1 and TRBJ1-1, is KAGVTQTPRYLIKTRGQQVTLSCSPISGHRSVSWYQQTPGQGLQFLFEYFSETQRNKGNFPGRFSGRQFSNSRSEMNVSTLELGDSALYLCASGQGKMNTEAFFGQGTRLTVV.

The chain recombines TRBV6-4 with TRBJ2-3, with TRBD2 identical over 7 bases. The CDR3 is made up of 15 amino acids. V gave up 3 bases and J gave up 0 bases; unmatched junction bases: 3. Germline loops: CDR1 MRHNA, CDR2 SNTAGT. CDR3 in amino acids: CASSERAGSTDTQYF. CDR3 coding DNA: TGTGCCAGCAGTGAGAGAGCGGGGAGCACAGATACGCAGTATTTT.

A few counts support this clonotype. This chain links TRBV5-1 with TRBJ1-2; the D gene is possibly TRBD1 (5 bases). V lost 6 bases, J lost 7 bases, and 22 bases lay in between. Germline CDR1 and CDR2: SGHRS and YFSETQ. This CDR3 region has 15 residues. CDR3: CASTGTLDKASGYTF. The CDR3 bases are TGCGCCAGCACTGGAACCTTGGACAAGGCCTCTGGCTACACCTTC.

The rearrangement uses TRBV12-3 or TRBV12-4 and TRBJ1-1, with 7 bases fitting TRBD1. The V segment lost 6 bases and the J segment 5 bases; nucleotides outside the gene matches: 6. The CDR3 has 13 residues. The DNA of the CDR3 is TGTGCCAGCAGGTATGACAGGGCGACTGAAGCTTTCTTT. Translation gives CASRYDRATEAFF.

The table lists this clonotype with a few counts. The gene calls are TRBV20-1 and TRBJ1-2; a possible D gene is TRBD1 (6 bases). The germline V gene encodes CDR1 DFQATT and CDR2 SNEGSKA (reference sequence). V shed 0 bases and J shed 6 bases, with 11 bases lying between them. This CDR3 has 13 amino acids. The CDR3: CSARDTGRHGYTF. The DNA for the CDR3 is TGCAGTGCTAGAGACACAGGGAGGCATGGCTACACCTTC.

A few counts support this clonotype. This rearrangement joins TRBV2 to TRBJ2-7; perhaps TRBD2 as D (5 bases). This CDR3 has 16 amino acids. CDR1 is SNHLY and CDR2 is FYNNEI in the germline V gene. Trimming stripped 6 bases from V and 7 bases from J, with 25 bases between. CDR3 residues: CASRRNRRTPGGEQYF. The CDR3 DNA sequence: TGTGCCAGCAGGAGAAACCGTCGGACTCCAGGTGGGGAGCAGTACTTC.